The clone carrying this T cell receptor beta chain is categorized as medium-sized. The antigen is not known. The V segment lost 0 bases and the J segment 3 bases; nucleotides outside the gene matches: 7. Germline CDR1 reads DFQATT; CDR2 reads SNEGSKA (reference sequence). This CDR3 is built from 17 residues. This record comes from a study of vaccination and CD4 T cells after COVID-19. Study details: Median draw time for post-COVID samples was 95 to 110 days post-diagnosis (range 35 to 161). Overlapping spike peptides from SARS-CoV-2, HCoV-NL63, HCoV-OC43 and HCoV-229E served to stimulate the cells. A CEFX pool, an HIV-1 Nef pool, or else no peptide went into the control cultures. Points from the study as a whole: Looking at convalescent patients, 304 of their 307 vaccine-specific clones were spike mono-reactive.

Indicated treatment: 10-day PBMC culture with coronavirus spike peptide pools or control peptides (ViraFEST assay). The collection of CD4+ T cells from the unexposed donor took place before the COVID-19 pandemic (2011-2018). Oncomine TCR Beta short-read sequencing was applied to DNA from cultured CD4+ T cells. Genomic DNA from cultured CD4+ T cells was extracted. TCRdb fed the PCR reads into MiXCR, producing one record per CDR3 protein. The sample holds about 10,000 distinct CDR3 sequences, approximately 30% seen once. The origin of this receptor is a human donor in good health. The material sequenced was CD4+ T cells from blood, cultured in vitro. This chain connects TRBV20-1 to TRBJ2-1; TRBD2 agrees at 11 bases. CDR3 protein: CSARDPGGTSGYNEQFF. Written as DNA, the CDR3 is TGCAGTGCTAGAGATCCCGGTGGGACTAGCGGCTACAATGAGCAGTTCTTC.